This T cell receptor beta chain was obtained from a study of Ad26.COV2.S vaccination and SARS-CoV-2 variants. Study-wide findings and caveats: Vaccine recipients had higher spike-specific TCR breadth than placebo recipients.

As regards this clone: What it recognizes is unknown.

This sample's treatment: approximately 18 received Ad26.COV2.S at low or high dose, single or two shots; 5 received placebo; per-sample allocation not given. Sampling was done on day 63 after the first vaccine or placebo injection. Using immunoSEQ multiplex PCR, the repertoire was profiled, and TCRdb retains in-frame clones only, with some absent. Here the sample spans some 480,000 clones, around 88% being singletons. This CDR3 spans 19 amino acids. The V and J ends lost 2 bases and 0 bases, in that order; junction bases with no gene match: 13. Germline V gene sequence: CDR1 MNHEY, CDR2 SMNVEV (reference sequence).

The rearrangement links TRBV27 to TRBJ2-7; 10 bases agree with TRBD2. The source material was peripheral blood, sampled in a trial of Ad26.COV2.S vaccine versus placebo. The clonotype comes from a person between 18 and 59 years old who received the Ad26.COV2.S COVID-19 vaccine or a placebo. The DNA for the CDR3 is TGTGCCAGCAGTTTAAGGGCACTAGCGGGATTTACCTCCTCCTACGAGCAGTACTTC. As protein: CASSLRALAGFTSSYEQYF.